A selection of T cell receptor beta chains follows, all from one sample in a study of cytomegalovirus exposure and HLA in healthy donors. TCRdb keeps only in-frame clones here, not all; method: immunoSEQ multiplex PCR. In the table there are about 120,000 clones, 85% to 90% of which are singletons. Sequenced material: PBMCs. These receptors were collected from a woman younger than 30 in good health and CMV-seropositive. CDR3s include the opening cysteine and the closing phenylalanine or tryptophan. A D gene is named only where the DNA matches it firmly. Expanded clones get a size class; other rows say once, few or many, or leave the size out.

cdr3_aa	cdr3_nt	j_call	v_call	d_call	clone_size
CASSQDASAVQETQYF	TGTGCCAGCAGCCAAGATGCTTCCGCGGTCCAAGAGACCCAGTACTTC	TRBJ2-5	TRBV4-2	.	.
CASSLALSAAQETQYF	TGTGCCAGCAGCTTAGCGCTAAGTGCTGCTCAAGAGACCCAGTACTTC	TRBJ2-5	TRBV7-9	.	.
CASKDRISYEQYF	TGTGCCAGTAAGGACAGAATTTCCTACGAGCAGTACTTC	TRBJ2-7	TRBV19	.	once
CATSGTFSYEQYF	TGTGCAACCTCCGGGACATTCTCCTACGAGCAGTACTTC	TRBJ2-7	TRBV11-2	.	once
CASSFKLMNTEAFF	TGCGCCAGCAGCTTTAAACTCATGAACACTGAAGCTTTCTTT	TRBJ1-1	TRBV5-1	.	.
CASSGNGGEKLFF	TGTGCCAGCAGTGGGAACGGGGGAGAAAAACTGTTTTTT	TRBJ1-4	TRBV2	.	.
CASSANGQGAAEQYF	TGTGCCAGCAGTGCCAACGGACAGGGGGCGGCCGAGCAGTACTTC	TRBJ2-7	TRBV6-6	TRBD1	.
CASTIEGGQGFGDTQYF	TGTGCCAGCACGATCGAGGGGGGACAGGGTTTTGGGGATACGCAGTATTTT	TRBJ2-3	TRBV7-2	TRBD1	.
CATSRDGVRAGSNQPQHF	TGTGCCACCAGCAGAGATGGGGTGAGGGCGGGTAGCAATCAGCCCCAGCATTTT	TRBJ1-5	TRBV15	.	.
CASSYTGDRNQPQHF	TGTGCCAGCAGCTACACAGGGGACCGCAATCAGCCCCAGCATTTT	TRBJ1-5	TRBV5-5	TRBD1	.
CASKRTANTEAFF	TGTGCCAGCAAAAGAACAGCGAACACTGAAGCTTTCTTT	TRBJ1-1	TRBV6-1	.	.
CASSQLGAGSPLHF	TGTGCCAGCAGCCAATTAGGGGCCGGATCACCCCTCCACTTT	TRBJ1-6	TRBV14	.	.
CAWSGQGGFGNYGYTF	TGTGCCTGGAGTGGGCAAGGAGGGTTTGGGAACTATGGCTACACCTTC	TRBJ1-2	TRBV30	.	.
CAWGLAGVHEQFF	TGTGCCTGGGGACTAGCGGGAGTCCATGAGCAGTTCTTC	TRBJ2-1	TRBV30	TRBD2	.
CASSVAGTNEKLFF	TGTGCCAGCAGCGTCGCAGGGACTAATGAAAAACTGTTTTTT	TRBJ1-4	TRBV9	.	.
CASSLQRTSGVYEQYF	TGTGCCAGCAGCCTACAGAGGACTAGCGGGGTATACGAGCAGTACTTC	TRBJ2-7	TRBV4-2	TRBD2	.
CASSQGQAETQYF	TGTGCCAGCAGCCAGGGACAGGCAGAGACCCAGTACTTC	TRBJ2-5	TRBV7-9	TRBD1	.
CASSFGQTYEQYF	TGTGCCAGCAGTTTCGGACAGACCTACGAGCAGTACTTC	TRBJ2-7	TRBV27	.	.